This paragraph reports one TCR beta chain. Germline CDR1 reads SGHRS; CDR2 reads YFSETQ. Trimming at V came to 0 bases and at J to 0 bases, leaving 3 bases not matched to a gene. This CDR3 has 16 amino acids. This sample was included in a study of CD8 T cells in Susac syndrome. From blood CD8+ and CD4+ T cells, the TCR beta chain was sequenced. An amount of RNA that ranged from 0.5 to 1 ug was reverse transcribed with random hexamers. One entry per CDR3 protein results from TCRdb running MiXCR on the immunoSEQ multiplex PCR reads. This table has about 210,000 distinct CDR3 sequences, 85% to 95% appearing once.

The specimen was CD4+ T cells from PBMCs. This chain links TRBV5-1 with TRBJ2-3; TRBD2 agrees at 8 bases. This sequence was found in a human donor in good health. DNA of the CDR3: TGCGCCAGCAGCTTGGTAGCGGGGACTAGCACAGATACGCAGTATTTT. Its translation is CASSLVAGTSTDTQYF. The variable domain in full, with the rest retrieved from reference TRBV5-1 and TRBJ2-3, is KAGVTQTPRYLIKTRGQQVTLSCSPISGHRSVSWYQQTPGQGLQFLFEYFSETQRNKGNFPGRFSGRQFSNSRSEMNVSTLELGDSALYLCASSLVAGTSTDTQYFGPGTRLTVL.